The 6 T cell receptor beta chains below were found in one sample sequenced in a study of cytomegalovirus exposure and HLA in healthy donors (dated by TCRdb to 2016 to 2017). The library was obtained by the immunoSEQ multiplex PCR assay. TCRdb's version of the immuneACCESS table is confined to in-frame rearrangements and falls short of the full clone set. An unresolved V gene accounts for under half of the shortfall where checked; the remainder is of unknown origin. The sample table contains about 120,000 clones; only one count was recorded for roughly 82% of them. The top ten clones comprise over 4% of the sample. Source material: PBMCs. The receptors stem from a young man in good health and CMV-seronegative.

In its sample, this clone was seen once. V usage is TRBV29-1 and J usage is TRBJ2-1; D is unclear. CDR3 size: 17 residues. Germline assignment: CDR1 SQVTM and CDR2 ANQGSEA. Trimming pared 8 bases from V and 3 bases from J, leaving 26 bases between. This chain's CDR3 is CSNEIFYLGQFYNEQFF. The CDR3 DNA sequence: TGCAGCAACGAGATATTTTATCTTGGGCAGTTCTACAATGAGCAGTTCTTC.

V usage is TRBV2 and J usage is TRBJ2-7, with 10 bases lining up with TRBD1. The CDR3 is 14 amino acids. The germline V gene has CDR1 SNHLY and CDR2 FYNNEI. Trimming took 6 bases from V and 3 from J; bases not matched to a gene: 5. The CDR3 loop is CASRGQGRVYEQYF. CDR3 DNA sequence: TGTGCCAGCAGGGGACAGGGGAGGGTCTACGAGCAGTACTTC. Full variable domain (rest looked up from reference TRBV2 and TRBJ2-7): EPEVTQTPSHQVTQMGQEVILRCVPISNHLYFYWYRQILGQKVEFLVSFYNNEISEKSEIFDDQFSVERPDGSNFTLKIRSTKLEDSAMYFCASRGQGRVYEQYFGPGTRLTVT.

V gene TRBV19 combines with J gene TRBJ2-3, with 9 bases lining up with TRBD2. The CDR3 runs 16 residues. The V and J ends lost 0 bases and 8 bases, in that order; junction bases with no gene match: 9. CDR1 and CDR2 (germline): LNHDA, SQIVND (reference sequence). CDR3 sequence reads: CASSIDLAGSFGTQYF. CDR3 coding DNA: TGTGCCAGTAGTATAGACCTAGCGGGGAGTTTTGGTACGCAGTATTTT.

This clone appeared a single time. V gene TRBV18 combines with J gene TRBJ1-1; TRBD1 matches at 7 bases. The J segment lost 3 bases and the V segment lost 3 bases, leaving 4 bases of the junction unmatched. CDR3 size: 14 residues. The germline V gene has CDR1 KGHSH and CDR2 LQKENI. CDR3 DNA sequence: TGTGCCAGCTCACCGACAGGGAAGGACACTGAAGCTTTCTTT. This codes for CASSPTGKDTEAFF.

This clone was seen just once. The chain links TRBV9 to TRBJ1-1; weak D call: TRBD1 (5 bases). This CDR3 spans 16 amino acids. Germline values: CDR1 SGDLS, CDR2 YYNGEE. V was pared by 0 bases and J by 0 bases, with 12 bases between. In nucleotides, the CDR3 is TGTGCCAGCAGCGTAGGGGGCAGATCGATGAACACTGAAGCTTTCTTT. Its protein is CASSVGGRSMNTEAFF. The variable domain in full, completed from reference TRBV9 and TRBJ1-1, reads DSGVTQTPKHLITATGQRVTLRCSPRSGDLSVYWYQQSLDQGLQFLIQYYNGEERAKGNILERFSAQQFPDLHSELNLSSLELGDSALYFCASSVGGRSMNTEAFFGQGTRLTVV.

This sequence joins TRBV5-1 and TRBJ2-3, with D unresolved. The V end lost 0 bases, the J end lost 0 bases, and 8 bases lay between the germline ends. The CDR3 spans 15 residues. The germline V gene has CDR1 SGHRS and CDR2 YFSETQ. CDR3 coding DNA: TGCGCCAGCAGCTTGGACAGTTCGAGCACAGATACGCAGTATTTT. This translates into CASSLDSSSTDTQYF.